This T cell receptor (beta chain) derives from a study of post-analysis software for immune sequencing data. Study background: Progressive-relapsing, secondary progressive and relapsing-remitting multiple sclerosis were among the disease courses included. General study findings and limits: Controls' normalized Chao1 diversity significantly exceeded that of multiple sclerosis patients. Co-batched samples clustered tightly together by F measure.

This clonotype was picked up a small number of times. Its antigen is as yet unknown. Researchers reported that TCR beta cDNA libraries carried unique molecular identifiers. About half a million cDNA molecules were recovered from an input of roughly 0.85 to 10 million T cells. Each CDR3 protein gets one entry after TCRdb re-called the PCR reads with MiXCR. The table lists hundreds of thousands of distinct CDR3 sequences, approximately 50% of them singletons. Sequenced: blood. This sequence was found in a girl aged 10-17 years with multiple sclerosis.

CDR3 DNA: TGCAGCGTTGACCCCTGGACAGGGCCCCTCTATGGCTACACCTTC. As protein: CSVDPWTGPLYGYTF. The rearrangement joins TRBV29-1 to TRBJ1-2; 8 nucleotides match TRBD1. Germline loops: CDR1 SQVTM, CDR2 ANQGSEA. The CDR3 covers 15 residues. Trimming took 3 bases from V and 4 from J; bases not matched to a gene: 10. Looking up the rest from reference TRBV29-1 and TRBJ1-2 gives the full variable domain: SAVISQKPSRDICQRGTSLTIQCQVDSQVTMMFWYRQQPGQSLTLIATANQGSEATYESGFVIDKFPISRPNLTFSTLTVSNMSPEDSSIYLCSVDPWTGPLYGYTFGSGTRLTVV.